Below are 10 T cell receptor beta chains sequenced from a single sample in a study of blood T cell repertoires in COVID-19 (dated by TCRdb to about 2020). The library was obtained by the immunoSEQ multiplex PCR assay. TCRdb retrieved this table from immuneACCESS and kept in-frame rearrangements only. Not all clones are present; in checked studies, unresolved V genes account for under half, and no reason is known for the remainder. Across this sample there are 150,000 to 200,000 clones, with around 83% seen only once. The ten largest clones represent almost 1% of the sample. The sample was peripheral blood. The receptors here all came from a man aged 18 to 30 with acute or convalescent COVID-19.

The chain combines TRBV28 with TRBJ1-1; 7 bases line up with TRBD1. Per germline, CDR1 MDHEN and CDR2 SYDVKM. V dropped 5 bases and J dropped 0; count of bases not matched to a gene: 6. There are 15 residues in the CDR3. The CDR3 coding sequence is TGTGCCAGCAGTCCCCGGGACAGCTTGAACACTGAAGCTTTCTTT. This codes for CASSPRDSLNTEAFF. The variable domain in full, with the rest retrieved from reference TRBV28 and TRBJ1-1, is DVKVTQSSRYLVKRTGEKVFLECVQDMDHENMFWYRQDPGLGLRLIYFSYDVKMKEKGDIPEGYSVSREKKERFSLILESASTNQTSMYLCASSPRDSLNTEAFFGQGTRLTVV.

The chain combines TRBV30 with TRBJ1-5, with D perhaps matching TRBD1 (5 bases). The CDR3 has 14 residues. Germline lookup yields CDR1 GTSNPN and CDR2 SVGIG (reference sequence). V shed 0 bases and J shed 2 bases, with 8 bases lying between them. As DNA, the CDR3 is TGTGCCTGGAGTGTACCGGGGGGCAATCAGCCCCAGCATTTT. Protein product: CAWSVPGGNQPQHF.

CDR3 region: CASSAGGGAVETQYF. The CDR3 nucleotides are TGCGCCAGCAGTGCTGGCGGGGGGGCGGTAGAGACCCAGTACTTC. The chain has TRBV10-2 and TRBJ2-5; 9 positions agree with TRBD2. V lost 4 bases, J lost 4 bases, and 7 bases stayed unmatched. The CDR3 is made up of 15 amino acids. Germline V gene data show CDR1 as WSHSY and CDR2 as SAAADI.

Only a few counts were recorded for this clone. The rearrangement joins TRBV6-1 to TRBJ2-5, with TRBD1 as a possible D gene (6 bases). Per the germline V gene, CDR1 is MNHNS and CDR2 is SASEGT. This CDR3 spans 14 amino acids. The ends were cut back, 3 bases at V and 4 bases at J, with 12 bases in the middle. Here the CDR3 reads CASSDGQYRETQYF. The CDR3 coding sequence is TGTGCCAGCAGTGATGGACAGTATCGAGAGACCCAGTACTTC.

V gene TRBV7-2 combines with J gene TRBJ2-3, with TRBD2 matching over 11 bases. V lost 1 base, J lost 6 bases, and 6 bases stayed unmatched. Germline values: CDR1 SGHTA, CDR2 FQGNSA. The CDR3 loop spans 16 amino acids. CDR3 sequence (DNA): TGTGCCAGCAGCTTAGTCACTAGCGGGGGATGGGATACGCAGTATTTT. Amino acid sequence: CASSLVTSGGWDTQYF.

V usage is TRBV2 and J usage is TRBJ2-7; 15 bases match TRBD2. Germline V gives CDR1 SNHLY, CDR2 FYNNEI. Trimming removed 5 bases from V and 12 bases from J; junction bases left unmatched: 14. CDR3 size: 16 residues. The CDR3 DNA follows: TGTGCCAGCAGTTCTAGGACTAGCGGGGGGGTACGCGATCTGTACTTC. Protein: CASSSRTSGGVRDLYF.

The chain is built from TRBV5-4 and TRBJ1-2, with D unclear. V lost 0 bases and J lost 0, with 6 bases in between. Germline-derived CDR1 and CDR2 are SGHNT and YYREEE (reference sequence). The CDR3 totals 14 residues. Written as DNA, the CDR3 is TGTGCCAGCAGCTTGGACACCTCTAACTATGGCTACACCTTC. This codes for CASSLDTSNYGYTF.

The chain uses TRBV7-9 and TRBJ1-5; no clear D. The ends were cut back, 1 base at V and 4 bases at J, with 5 bases in the middle. The germline CDR1 and CDR2 sequences are SEHNR and FQNEAQ (reference sequence). The CDR3 extends over 13 amino acids. CDR3 sequence reads: CASSLVENQPQHF. CDR3 DNA sequence: TGTGCCAGCAGCTTAGTAGAGAATCAGCCCCAGCATTTT.

This rearrangement joins TRBV6-6 to TRBJ1-2; weak D call: TRBD1 (6 bases). From germline, CDR1 is MNHNY and CDR2 SVGAGI (reference sequence). CDR3 length: 11 amino acids. V was pared by 6 bases and J by 5 bases, with 7 bases between. The CDR3 loop reads CASRQGYGYTF. CDR3 DNA sequence: TGTGCCAGCAGACAGGGATATGGCTACACCTTC.

This chain links TRBV19 with TRBJ2-1; D possibly corresponds to TRBD1 (5 bases). The CDR3 is 16 amino acids. Germline V gene data show CDR1 as LNHDA and CDR2 as SQIVND (reference sequence). Trimming took off 4 bases at V and 8 bases at J, with 21 bases between the two ends. In DNA form, the CDR3 reads TGTGCCAGTAGTAACCTCCGGCGACAGCTTGGGCATGAGCAGTTCTTC. This gives the protein CASSNLRRQLGHEQFF.